This T cell receptor (beta chain) was observed in a study of blood T cell repertoires in COVID-19. About the study: Nucleic acid was either cDNA or gDNA, and it came from T cells, B-cell-depleted T cells, or PBMCs.

The V gene's germline CDR1 is ENHRY and CDR2 SYGVKD. The CDR3 runs to 15 residues. V was pared by 7 bases and J by 0 bases, with 14 bases between. The protocol was immunoSEQ multiplex PCR, while the TCRdb copy is restricted to in-frame clones and leaves out a portion. The sample has under 250,000 clones, about 83% seen once. This clonotype was obtained from a woman aged 40 to 50 with active or convalescent COVID-19. The chain is built from TRBV10-3 and TRBJ2-3; a weak D match, TRBD1 (6 bases). Specimen: peripheral blood. In nucleotides, the CDR3 is TGTGCCATCAATAGTAGGACAGCGAGCACAGATACGCAGTATTTT. Translating gives CAINSRTASTDTQYF.